This T cell receptor (beta chain) derives from a study of shared clonotypes between healthy human individuals (dated by TCRdb to 2018 to 2021). The study in broad terms: The cohort included a few men and a couple of women between 18 and 49 years of age. Per donor, three plates each were used for CD4 naive and CD4 memory, two for CD8 naive, and one for CD8 memory. The study deeply sequenced blood TCR repertoires of five healthy adults to estimate repertoire size and the extent of clonotype sharing between individuals. Different laboratories and diverse techniques were used to prepare libraries and sequence TCR repertoires, to increase sequencing depth and limit assay-specific biases. Between about 0.85 and 9.5 billion PBMCs per donor were obtained by leukapheresis.

TCR CDR3 regions were amplified from genomic DNA by multiplex PCR using the deep immunoSEQ assay. Extracted genomic DNA from each cell subset was distributed evenly across all wells of several immunoSEQ 96-well plates, and each plate was treated as a replicate. For sorted subsets, about 200 ng genomic DNA, equal to 30,000 to 35,000 T cell genomes, was loaded into each replicate PCR. Purified libraries were quantified with a Qubit 3.0 fluorometer, sized on a Bioanalyzer 2100, and re-quantified with the KAPA Library Quantification kit. Every immunoSEQ 96-well plate was sequenced on a dedicated single-read 150-cycle Illumina NextSeq 550 flow cell. In the original analysis: Because the immunoSEQ output held only junctional sequences and lacked quality scores, the filtering could not match the filtering applied to full-length reads. To assign V/J genes and CDR3, sequences were annotated against IMGT germline references using PyIR, a Python wrapper for IgBLAST v1.9. Reads were filtered out if the reads had weak V/J assignments (E-value above 1e-6), no CDR3, stop codons, out-of-frame junctions, or ambiguous translated residues. V3J clonotypes were defined as sequences sharing an identical inferred V gene, J gene, and CDR3 amino acid sequence. To compute the percentage overlap between repertoires, the number of shared unique clonotypes was divided by the size of the smaller repertoire. Three approaches were used to assess repertoire richness: RTK rarefaction, the Chao1 estimator, and Recon v2.1 estimates of unobserved clonotypes. Generation probabilities for all TCRbeta clonotypes obtained by the gDNA method from a few donors were computed using OLGA. This immuneACCESS table, as held by TCRdb, lists in-frame sequences with V and J called but not all clones. Of the missing ones, under half trace to an unresolved V gene in checked studies; the others have no known cause. V, J and clone size were drawn from that table, and D and trimming were deduced from the DNA. This sample lists 2 million to 2.5 million clones; 85% to 95% were detected once. The ten largest clones add up to around 0.4% of the sample.

About this clone: Its binding antigen is unknown. No base quality information exists; no much larger clone differs at one position.

Study-wide findings and limitations: The genetic and exposure-history diversity represented was limited by the small number of donors. Pairwise subsampling indicated that sequencing depth was expected to affect the degree of clonotype sharing among donors. When a handful of donors were compared, the shared fraction of clonotypes was 5% to 6.5% for naive CD4, less than 4% for naive CD8, more than 2% for memory CD4, and 0.35% to 0.5% for memory CD8. Higher generation probabilities were observed for clonotypes shared by all four sorted-subset donors than for non-shared clonotypes. Incomplete sequencing was indicated by rarefaction of sorted-subset datasets, despite the large sequencing depth. Naive subsets generally had larger estimated clonotype richness than memory subsets did. Sampling was limited to blood, and TCR repertoires in tissue likely differ from TCR repertoires in blood.

The donors were healthy, HIV-negative adults who had no recently reported acute infections or vaccinations. Only Caucasian adults living in Nashville, Tennessee, USA were represented among the donors. Magnetic negative selection was used to enrich CD4+ T cells, after which naive cells were positively selected on CD45RA and the negative fraction became the memory subset. After blood collection by leukapheresis, PBMCs were isolated using Ficoll-Histopaque density gradient centrifugation and then cryopreserved in the vapor phase of liquid nitrogen. Analytical flow cytometry was used to check the purity and quantity of each magnetically sorted T cell population. Each sorted fraction had its genomic DNA isolated and then quantified by UV absorbance on a Nanodrop 2000c. The specimen was naive CD4+ T cells from PBMCs. According to the study, the label for this sample's cell subset or site signals: CD45RA+ positively selected. The receptor was isolated from a man younger than 30 in good health. Some clones in this sample may be carry-over from other donors' samples.

Read as DNA, the sequence is TGTGCCAGCAGCTCCACGGGAGGGATCTACGAGCAGTACTTC. The translation is CASSSTGGIYEQYF. The sequence links TRBV9 to TRBJ2-7; 8 central nucleotides agree with TRBD2. The CDR3 spans 14 residues, from the cysteine through the phenylalanine. Only the CDR3 part of the read is kept: 42 bases, read in frame from the first base. The junction shows trimming of 4 bases on V and 3 bases on J, and the gene matches do not reach 6 bases of it. The germline V gene yields SGDLS for CDR1 and YYNGEE for CDR2.